This T cell receptor (beta chain) stems from a study of blood T cell repertoires in COVID-19. The germline V gene encodes CDR1 MNHEY and CDR2 SVGAGI. This CDR3 is built from 14 residues. The V segment lost 4 bases and the J segment 7 bases; nucleotides outside the gene matches: 9. The method was immunoSEQ multiplex PCR; TCRdb's version includes in-frame clones alone and lacks a portion of them. The sample has 300,000 to 400,000 clones, 87% seen once. The sequenced material came from PBMCs or T cells enriched from blood (not recorded which). The clonotype was recovered from a woman in her twenties or thirties who had recovered from COVID-19. This chain connects TRBV6-5 to TRBJ2-7, with TRBD1 identical over 8 bases. This CDR3 reads CASSFQGAAGEQYF. The CDR3 coding sequence is TGTGCCAGCAGTTTCCAGGGGGCGGCGGGAGAGCAGTACTTC.